This is a list of T cell receptor beta chains from one sample in a study of blood T cell repertoires in COVID-19. The data were produced by immunoSEQ multiplex PCR, yet TCRdb's version contains in-frame clones alone and is incomplete. The repertoire includes 95,000 to 150,000 clones, about four fifths of them detected once, and 16% sits in the top ten. Sequences were obtained from peripheral blood. The receptors originated from a man aged 60 to 75 with active or convalescent COVID-19. Each CDR3 is given with its conserved first and last residue. The order of the fields is clone size, J gene, D gene, V gene, CDR3 protein, CDR3 DNA. D genes are given only for firm matches. Clone size is stated in some rows and not others, as once, few, many or a class when expanded.

abundance: .
j_gene: TRBJ2-1
d_gene: TRBD2
v_gene: TRBV7-8
CDR3aa: CASSSGLAGVREQFF
CDR3nt: TGTGCCAGCAGCTCCGGACTAGCGGGAGTTAGGGAGCAGTTCTTC

abundance: .
j_gene: TRBJ2-7
d_gene: .
v_gene: TRBV12-2
CDR3aa: CASRPEREPNYEQYF
CDR3nt: TGTGCAAGTCGCCCGGAGCGGGAGCCAAACTACGAGCAGTACTTC

abundance: .
j_gene: TRBJ2-1
d_gene: TRBD2
v_gene: TRBV18
CDR3aa: CASSPLAGFSYNEQFF
CDR3nt: TGTGCCAGCTCACCCCTAGCGGGCTTCTCCTACAATGAGCAGTTCTTC

abundance: .
j_gene: TRBJ2-5
d_gene: TRBD1
v_gene: TRBV5-4
CDR3aa: CASSSARDRGVETQYF
CDR3nt: TGTGCCAGCAGCTCAGCCCGGGACAGGGGAGTAGAGACCCAGTACTTC

abundance: few
j_gene: TRBJ2-7
d_gene: .
v_gene: TRBV10-3
CDR3aa: CATKSAAVYEQYF
CDR3nt: TGTGCCACCAAATCGGCGGCGGTCTACGAGCAGTACTTC

abundance: .
j_gene: TRBJ1-5
d_gene: .
v_gene: TRBV21-1
CDR3aa: CASSVGGRGQPQHF
CDR3nt: TGTGCCAGCAGCGTGGGGGGACGAGGCCAGCCCCAGCATTTT

abundance: .
j_gene: TRBJ2-5
d_gene: .
v_gene: TRBV6-2/TRBV6-3
CDR3aa: CASSYTQLTRGETQYF
CDR3nt: TGTGCCAGCAGTTACACCCAACTGACTAGGGGAGAGACCCAGTACTTC

abundance: .
j_gene: TRBJ2-7
d_gene: .
v_gene: TRBV24-1
CDR3aa: CATPEGIPVGSSYEQYF
CDR3nt: TGTGCCACCCCAGAGGGAATTCCGGTTGGGAGCTCCTACGAGCAGTACTTC

abundance: .
j_gene: TRBJ2-1
d_gene: .
v_gene: TRBV7-2
CDR3aa: CASSLELGSRHNEQFF
CDR3nt: TGTGCCAGCAGCTTAGAGCTAGGCTCGCGTCACAATGAGCAGTTCTTC

abundance: .
j_gene: TRBJ2-2
d_gene: TRBD2
v_gene: TRBV7-2
CDR3aa: CASSLPSGRFTGELFF
CDR3nt: TGTGCCAGCAGCTTACCTAGCGGGAGGTTCACCGGGGAGCTGTTTTTT

abundance: few
j_gene: TRBJ2-5
d_gene: TRBD1
v_gene: TRBV2
CDR3aa: CASSAWDREETQYF
CDR3nt: TGTGCCAGCAGTGCCTGGGACAGGGAAGAGACCCAGTACTTC

abundance: .
j_gene: TRBJ1-1
d_gene: .
v_gene: TRBV7-2
CDR3aa: CASSPGRGRLMNTEAFF
CDR3nt: TGTGCCAGCAGCCCAGGGAGGGGCAGGCTCATGAACACTGAAGCTTTCTTT

abundance: few
j_gene: TRBJ2-4
d_gene: .
v_gene: TRBV30
CDR3aa: CAWSPLGEPRDIQYF
CDR3nt: TGTGCCTGGAGTCCTTTGGGTGAACCTAGAGACATTCAGTACTTC

abundance: .
j_gene: TRBJ2-3
d_gene: .
v_gene: TRBV11-2
CDR3aa: CASSLEARIDTQYF
CDR3nt: TGTGCCAGCAGCTTAGAGGCCCGCATCGATACGCAGTATTTT

abundance: few
j_gene: TRBJ2-1
d_gene: TRBD2
v_gene: TRBV29-1
CDR3aa: CSVGTSGTRSNEQFF
CDR3nt: TGCAGCGTTGGGACTAGCGGGACCCGTAGCAATGAGCAGTTCTTC

abundance: once
j_gene: TRBJ2-5
d_gene: TRBD2
v_gene: TRBV5-4
CDR3aa: CASSSDGLAGEGETQYF
CDR3nt: TGTGCCAGCAGCAGCGATGGACTAGCGGGAGAGGGTGAGACCCAGTACTTC

abundance: once
j_gene: TRBJ1-3
d_gene: .
v_gene: TRBV7-9
CDR3aa: CASSFLRQGSAGNTIYF
CDR3nt: TGTGCCAGCAGCTTCCTGAGGCAGGGATCGGCTGGAAACACCATATATTTT

abundance: .
j_gene: TRBJ2-5
d_gene: TRBD2
v_gene: TRBV28
CDR3aa: CASSSPRGGLETQYF
CDR3nt: TGTGCCAGCAGTTCCCCCCGGGGAGGGCTAGAGACCCAGTACTTC

abundance: .
j_gene: TRBJ2-1
d_gene: .
v_gene: TRBV9
CDR3aa: CASSISSTSYNEQFF
CDR3nt: TGTGCCAGCAGCATTTCTAGCACCTCTTACAATGAGCAGTTCTTC

abundance: few
j_gene: TRBJ2-1
d_gene: TRBD2
v_gene: TRBV6-5
CDR3aa: CASSLGLEGLNEQFF
CDR3nt: TGTGCCAGCAGTCTGGGACTAGAAGGTTTAAATGAGCAGTTCTTC

abundance: .
j_gene: TRBJ1-1
d_gene: TRBD1
v_gene: TRBV4-2
CDR3aa: CASSQQLDRGNTEAFF
CDR3nt: TGTGCCAGCAGCCAACAACTGGACAGGGGGAACACTGAAGCTTTCTTT

abundance: .
j_gene: TRBJ2-4
d_gene: TRBD2
v_gene: TRBV4-3
CDR3aa: CASSQKGTGGNIQYF
CDR3nt: TGCGCCAGCAGCCAGAAGGGGACGGGGGGGAACATTCAGTACTTC

abundance: .
j_gene: TRBJ2-3
d_gene: .
v_gene: TRBV7-8
CDR3aa: CASSQDSLLTDTQYF
CDR3nt: TGTGCCAGCAGCCAAGACAGTCTGCTCACAGATACGCAGTATTTT

abundance: .
j_gene: TRBJ2-5
d_gene: .
v_gene: TRBV5-4
CDR3aa: CASSYPVDGQQETQYF
CDR3nt: TGTGCCAGCAGCTACCCAGTCGACGGACAGCAAGAGACCCAGTACTTC

abundance: .
j_gene: TRBJ2-7
d_gene: .
v_gene: TRBV19
CDR3aa: CASSMRRGGAEQYF
CDR3nt: TGTGCCAGTAGTATGAGGCGGGGCGGAGCCGAGCAGTACTTC

abundance: once
j_gene: TRBJ1-1
d_gene: .
v_gene: TRBV7-9
CDR3aa: CASSLARRLNTEAFF
CDR3nt: TGTGCCAGCAGCTTGGCGCGGCGTTTGAACACTGAAGCTTTCTTT

abundance: .
j_gene: TRBJ2-1
d_gene: TRBD2
v_gene: TRBV5-6
CDR3aa: CASSWQAGYEQFF
CDR3nt: TGTGCCAGCAGCTGGCAAGCGGGGTATGAGCAGTTCTTC

abundance: .
j_gene: TRBJ1-1
d_gene: .
v_gene: TRBV7-9
CDR3aa: CASSLSGAVTEAFF
CDR3nt: TGTGCCAGCAGCTTATCTGGGGCGGTCACTGAAGCTTTCTTT

abundance: .
j_gene: TRBJ1-2
d_gene: .
v_gene: TRBV28
CDR3aa: CASSLRTVNYGYTF
CDR3nt: TGTGCCAGCAGTTTAAGGACAGTGAACTATGGCTACACCTTC

abundance: once
j_gene: TRBJ2-2
d_gene: TRBD1
v_gene: TRBV6-4
CDR3aa: CATPDRFNTNTGELFF
CDR3nt: TGTGCCACCCCGGACAGGTTTAATACGAACACCGGGGAGCTGTTTTTT

abundance: .
j_gene: TRBJ2-1
d_gene: TRBD2
v_gene: TRBV5-8
CDR3aa: CASSFSGLAGGFWDEQFF
CDR3nt: TGTGCCAGCAGCTTCTCGGGGCTAGCGGGAGGGTTTTGGGATGAGCAGTTCTTC

abundance: .
j_gene: TRBJ1-1
d_gene: TRBD1
v_gene: TRBV19
CDR3aa: CASSRGQVNTEAFF
CDR3nt: TGTGCCAGTAGTAGGGGACAGGTTAACACTGAAGCTTTCTTT

abundance: .
j_gene: TRBJ2-2
d_gene: .
v_gene: TRBV6-4
CDR3aa: CASSDSTAGKPGELFF
CDR3nt: TGTGCCAGCAGTGACTCGACGGCAGGGAAACCCGGGGAGCTGTTTTTT

abundance: .
j_gene: TRBJ2-5
d_gene: .
v_gene: TRBV28
CDR3aa: CASSLTLGAGRPDAQYF
CDR3nt: TGTGCCAGCAGTTTGACCCTTGGGGCAGGTCGTCCGGATGCCCAGTACTTC

abundance: .
j_gene: TRBJ2-7
d_gene: .
v_gene: TRBV7-9
CDR3aa: CASSSTLAVEQYF
CDR3nt: TGTGCCAGCAGCTCTACCTTAGCTGTGGAGCAGTACTTC

abundance: few
j_gene: TRBJ2-3
d_gene: TRBD2
v_gene: TRBV28
CDR3aa: CAIFGGTSGRASGTQYF
CDR3nt: TGTGCCATATTCGGCGGGACTAGCGGGAGGGCCTCAGGTACGCAGTATTTT

abundance: .
j_gene: TRBJ2-2
d_gene: TRBD1
v_gene: TRBV7-6
CDR3aa: CASSHPSETGTNTGELFF
CDR3nt: TGTGCCAGCAGTCACCCCTCCGAGACAGGGACGAACACCGGGGAGCTGTTTTTT

abundance: once
j_gene: TRBJ2-2
d_gene: .
v_gene: TRBV9
CDR3aa: CASSPLGESSGELFF
CDR3nt: TGTGCCAGCAGCCCTTTGGGAGAAAGCAGCGGGGAGCTGTTTTTT

abundance: .
j_gene: TRBJ1-4
d_gene: TRBD1
v_gene: TRBV6-1
CDR3aa: CASSERYTGAEKLFF
CDR3nt: TGTGCCAGCAGTGAAAGGTATACAGGGGCCGAAAAACTGTTTTTT

abundance: many
j_gene: TRBJ1-1
d_gene: .
v_gene: TRBV30
CDR3aa: CAWSSGQLNTEAFF
CDR3nt: TGTGCCTGGAGTAGTGGACAGTTGAACACTGAAGCTTTCTTT

abundance: .
j_gene: TRBJ2-7
d_gene: TRBD1
v_gene: TRBV11-3
CDR3aa: CASSTQGADEQYF
CDR3nt: TGTGCCAGCAGCACACAGGGGGCGGACGAGCAGTACTTC

abundance: .
j_gene: TRBJ2-3
d_gene: TRBD1
v_gene: TRBV3-1/TRBV3-2
CDR3aa: CASSRLRGQDTQYF
CDR3nt: TGTGCCAGCAGCCGACTAAGGGGGCAGGATACGCAGTATTTT

abundance: .
j_gene: TRBJ1-1
d_gene: .
v_gene: TRBV11-2
CDR3aa: CASSLRSHYNTEAFF
CDR3nt: TGTGCCAGCAGCTTAAGGAGTCACTATAACACTGAAGCTTTCTTT

abundance: .
j_gene: TRBJ2-3
d_gene: TRBD2
v_gene: TRBV5-1
CDR3aa: CASSPMTSKLSTNTQYF
CDR3nt: TGCGCCAGCAGCCCGATGACTAGCAAGTTATCCACAAATACGCAGTATTTT

abundance: .
j_gene: TRBJ2-7
d_gene: .
v_gene: TRBV27
CDR3aa: CASSLSGGSYEQYF
CDR3nt: TGTGCCAGCAGTTTATCAGGGGGAAGCTACGAGCAGTACTTC

abundance: once
j_gene: TRBJ2-1
d_gene: TRBD2
v_gene: TRBV10-1
CDR3aa: CARRLAGVDNEQFF
CDR3nt: TGCGCCAGACGACTAGCGGGAGTTGACAATGAGCAGTTCTTC

abundance: .
j_gene: TRBJ2-2
d_gene: .
v_gene: TRBV6-1
CDR3aa: CASSVGHPTNTGELFF
CDR3nt: TGTGCCAGCAGTGTAGGACACCCCACGAACACCGGGGAGCTGTTTTTT

abundance: .
j_gene: TRBJ2-1
d_gene: .
v_gene: TRBV14
CDR3aa: CASSQGHITLYNEQFF
CDR3nt: TGTGCCAGCAGCCAAGGGCACATAACCCTCTACAATGAGCAGTTCTTC

abundance: .
j_gene: TRBJ1-5
d_gene: .
v_gene: TRBV6-1
CDR3aa: CASSESGGGGNQPQHF
CDR3nt: TGTGCCAGCAGTGAATCGGGGGGCGGCGGCAATCAGCCCCAGCATTTT

abundance: .
j_gene: TRBJ2-2
d_gene: TRBD2
v_gene: TRBV19
CDR3aa: CASSLRTSGGVNTGELFF
CDR3nt: TGTGCCAGTAGTCTGCGGACTAGCGGGGGTGTTAATACCGGGGAGCTGTTTTTT

abundance: .
j_gene: TRBJ2-7
d_gene: .
v_gene: TRBV6-2/TRBV6-3
CDR3aa: CASSYSTIHEQYF
CDR3nt: TGTGCCAGCAGTTACTCGACTATCCACGAGCAGTACTTC

abundance: .
j_gene: TRBJ1-6
d_gene: .
v_gene: TRBV27
CDR3aa: CASSSRGIGSPLHF
CDR3nt: TGTGCCAGCAGTTCTCGGGGGATAGGCTCACCCCTCCACTTT

abundance: once
j_gene: TRBJ2-1
d_gene: TRBD2
v_gene: TRBV12-5
CDR3aa: CASGSVAGRTHNEQFF
CDR3nt: TGTGCTAGTGGTTCCGTAGCGGGCCGGACCCACAATGAGCAGTTCTTC